Listed below are T cell receptor beta chains from one sample, sequenced in a study of blood T cell repertoires in COVID-19. Only in-frame clones appear in the TCRdb table, and some are missing; sequencing was by immunoSEQ multiplex PCR. Of a few hundred thousand clones listed, roughly 87% are singletons. Material: PBMCs or T cells enriched from blood (not recorded which). These receptors were obtained from a woman between 18 and 29 years old who had recovered from COVID-19. Each CDR3 is given with its conserved first and last residue. A D gene is named only where the DNA matches it firmly. Clone sizes are given selectively: once, few, many, or a class where the clone is expanded.

size	D	V	J	CDR3	DNA
-	-	TRBV20-1	TRBJ1-2	CSARGSHGYTF	TGCAGTGCTAGGGGGAGCCATGGCTACACCTTC
-	-	TRBV5-5	TRBJ1-2	CASSLTKRETDYGYTF	TGTGCCAGCAGCTTAACTAAACGGGAAACCGACTATGGCTACACCTTC
-	TRBD2	TRBV3-1/TRBV3-2	TRBJ2-3	CASSHRLAGGLGDTQYF	TGTGCCAGCAGCCACCGACTAGCGGGGGGGCTCGGAGATACGCAGTATTTT
-	TRBD2	TRBV20-1	TRBJ2-5	CSASSVLAGETQYF	TGCAGTGCTAGTTCAGTTCTAGCGGGCGAGACCCAGTACTTC
-	TRBD1	TRBV15	TRBJ1-3	CATSRDWAGQGVGNTIYF	TGTGCCACCAGCAGAGATTGGGCGGGACAGGGCGTTGGAAACACCATATATTTT
few	TRBD2	TRBV10-3	TRBJ2-2	CAISKEIVAGGPNTGELFF	TGTGCCATCAGCAAGGAGATAGTAGCGGGAGGGCCGAACACCGGGGAGCTGTTTTTT
-	TRBD2	TRBV20-1	TRBJ2-3	CSASGLAGRTADTQYF	TGCAGTGCTAGTGGGCTAGCGGGGCGGACTGCAGATACGCAGTATTTT
-	-	TRBV3-1/TRBV3-2	TRBJ2-4	CASSQDSTGNIQYF	TGTGCCAGCAGCCAAGATTCAACAGGTAACATTCAGTACTTC
-	-	TRBV6-1	TRBJ1-3	CASSLEVRRTIYF	TGTGCCAGCAGCCTCGAGGTTCGCCGGACCATATATTTT
-	-	TRBV5-1	TRBJ2-7	CASRVNDRLGLYEQYF	TGCGCCAGCAGGGTAAACGACAGGTTAGGGCTCTACGAGCAGTACTTC
-	-	TRBV10-3	TRBJ1-1	CAIRGGAVWTEAFF	TGTGCCATCCGTGGGGGCGCGGTGTGGACTGAAGCTTTCTTT
-	TRBD1	TRBV6-5	TRBJ2-5	CASSYGDRQETQYF	TGTGCCAGCAGTTACGGGGACAGGCAAGAGACCCAGTACTTC
-	TRBD1	TRBV5-1	TRBJ2-7	CASSLGQGVYEQYF	TGCGCCAGCAGCTTGGGACAGGGGGTCTACGAGCAGTACTTC
-	-	TRBV18	TRBJ2-5	CASSPNRERETQYF	TGTGCCAGCTCACCAAACAGGGAGCGAGAGACCCAGTACTTC
-	-	TRBV4-3	TRBJ2-7	CASSQVLSTGNYEQYF	TGCGCCAGCAGCCAAGTCTTGAGCACAGGCAACTACGAGCAGTACTTC
few	-	TRBV7-2	TRBJ2-5	CASSFQGNQETQYF	TGTGCCAGCAGCTTCCAGGGGAACCAAGAGACCCAGTACTTC
few	-	TRBV27	TRBJ2-7	CASSTDRPPSNYEQYF	TGTGCCAGCAGTACCGACAGGCCCCCTTCCAACTACGAGCAGTACTTC
-	-	TRBV5-6	TRBJ2-6	CASSLSRFGANVLTF	TGTGCCAGCAGCTTGTCTAGGTTCGGGGCCAACGTCCTGACTTTC
-	-	TRBV7-9	TRBJ2-3	CASSEQGADTQYF	TGTGCCAGCAGCGAGCAGGGTGCAGATACGCAGTATTTT
-	TRBD1	TRBV5-4	TRBJ2-1	CASSSGQGNYNEQFF	TGTGCCAGCAGCTCCGGACAGGGAAATTACAATGAGCAGTTCTTC
-	-	TRBV27	TRBJ1-2	CAPRAGRYDGYTF	TGTGCCCCTCGGGCGGGGCGGTACGATGGCTACACCTTC
-	-	TRBV6-1	TRBJ2-3	CASSEPWQSQYF	TGTGCCAGCAGTGAGCCCTGGCAGTCGCAGTATTTT
-	-	TRBV7-9	TRBJ1-1	CASSLMWALGIGDTEAFF	TGTGCCAGCAGCTTAATGTGGGCCCTGGGGATCGGGGACACTGAAGCTTTCTTT
-	-	TRBV5-1	TRBJ2-3	CASSLVRYTDTQYF	TGCGCCAGCAGCTTGGTCAGATACACAGATACGCAGTATTTT
-	TRBD2	TRBV7-2	TRBJ2-3	CASSLAGGTDTQYF	TGTGCCAGCAGCTTGGCGGGAGGCACAGATACGCAGTATTTT